This T cell receptor (beta chain) was sequenced in a study of blood T cell repertoires in COVID-19. Per the original data handling: Amplified reference gene primers provided the basis for estimating nucleated cell counts. Sequencing used immunoSEQ multiplex PCR; TCRdb keeps in-frame clones, though not all of them. V, J and clone size were drawn from that table, and D and trimming were deduced from the DNA. The table has tens of thousands of clones, approximately 80% seen once; the top ten hold 25% to 40%. This CDR3 comprises 17 residues. Unmatched junction bases numbered 11, after V lost 3 bases and J lost 7 bases. Germline V gene sequence: CDR1 SGHNT, CDR2 YYREEE (reference sequence).

The clonotype was recovered from a human donor in a cohort sampled during active COVID-19. What was sequenced was peripheral blood. The chain uses TRBV5-4 and TRBJ2-1, with 12 bases lining up with TRBD2. The CDR3 protein is CASSSKRTSGDGNEQFF. The CDR3 DNA follows: TGTGCCAGCAGCTCCAAAAGGACTAGCGGGGATGGGAATGAGCAGTTCTTC.